A single T cell receptor (beta chain) is shown here with its context. What it binds is unknown. The record originates from a study of a mutant IDH1 vaccine in newly diagnosed glioma. Study-level information: Radiotherapy alone preceded vaccination by 4-6 weeks; alternatively, vaccination started with temozolomide cycles. Weeks 35 and 47 hosted visits V12 and V13, respectively.

Time point in this sample: week 35, safety follow-up. The vaccine gave 300 ug of a 20-mer mutant IDH1 peptide subcutaneously per dose. Donors had new IDH1-mutant astrocytomas of WHO grade 3 or 4 (ATRX-lost). Produced via immunoSEQ multiplex PCR; TCRdb's table is partial and in-frame only. The sample lists approximately 45,000 clones; around 94% were seen once. The sequence derives from a man aged 45 to 65 with glioma. Sequencing was performed on PBMCs, taken from a glioma patient whose treatment included an IDH1 peptide vaccine.

This CDR3 is CASSRDRNGYTF. DNA for the CDR3: TGTGCCAGCAGTCGGGATCGAAATGGCTACACCTTC. J is TRBJ1-2 and V is TRBV27; D ambiguous. Trimming cost V 5 bases and J 6 bases, with 10 bases left between them. CDR3 length: 12 residues. Germline CDR1 is MNHEY and CDR2 is SMNVEV (reference sequence).